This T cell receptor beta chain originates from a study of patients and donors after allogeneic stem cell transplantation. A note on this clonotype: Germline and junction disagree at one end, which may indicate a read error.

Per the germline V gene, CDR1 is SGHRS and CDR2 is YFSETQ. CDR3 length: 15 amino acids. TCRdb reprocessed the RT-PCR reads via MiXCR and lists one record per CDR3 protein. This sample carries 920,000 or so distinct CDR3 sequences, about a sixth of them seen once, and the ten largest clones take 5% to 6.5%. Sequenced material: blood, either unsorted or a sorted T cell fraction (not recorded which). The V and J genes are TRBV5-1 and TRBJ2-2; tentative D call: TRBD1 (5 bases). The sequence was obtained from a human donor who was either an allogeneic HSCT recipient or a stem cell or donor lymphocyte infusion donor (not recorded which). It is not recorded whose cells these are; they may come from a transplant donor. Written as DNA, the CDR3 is TGCGCCAGCAGCTCACAGGAACTGAACTCCGGGGAGCTGTTTTTT. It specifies CASSSQELNSGELFF.